Listed below are T cell receptor beta chains from one sample, sequenced in a study of CD8 T cells in ankylosing spondylitis. TCRdb itself ran the 5' RACE reads through MiXCR, one entry per CDR3 protein. Altogether approximately 240,000 distinct CDR3 sequences are present, over 9.5% being singletons, with the ten largest covering 2.6%. Sequencing was performed on blood, either unsorted or a sorted T cell fraction (not recorded which). The receptor set was obtained from a male donor with ankylosing spondylitis or in good health (not recorded which). The CDR3 runs from the conserved cysteine through the conserved F or W. The order of the fields is CDR3 protein, CDR3 DNA, V gene, J gene, clone size, D gene. The D gene is left open where the match is weak. For some rows the clone size is stated as once, few or many, or as a class when expanded; others skip it.

CASSSSTANYGYTF,TGTGCCAGCAGTTCCTCTACGGCTAACTATGGCTACACCTTC,TRBV12-3/TRBV12-4,TRBJ1-2,many,-
CASSLSGTARVLEQYF,TGTGCCAGCAGTTTATCTGGGACAGCGAGAGTTTTAGAGCAGTACTTC,TRBV12-3/TRBV12-4,TRBJ2-7,many,TRBD1
CASSFIGTDQETQYF,TGTGCCAGCAGTTTTATAGGGACAGACCAAGAGACCCAGTACTTC,TRBV12-3/TRBV12-4,TRBJ2-5,many,TRBD1
CSVESGQGAFGYTF,TGCAGCGTTGAAAGTGGACAGGGGGCTTTTGGCTACACCTTC,TRBV29-1,TRBJ1-2,many,TRBD1
CASSFEDSSANSPLHF,TGTGCCAGCAGCTTCGAGGACAGTAGCGCTAATTCACCCCTCCACTTT,TRBV7-2,TRBJ1-6,-,-
CASSSQGSLEPQHF,TGTGCCAGCAGCTCACAAGGTTCCTTAGAGCCCCAGCATTTT,TRBV7-2,TRBJ1-5,few,-
CASSLGQATYEQYF,TGTGCCAGCAGCTTGGGACAGGCGACCTACGAGCAGTACTTC,TRBV12-3/TRBV12-4,TRBJ2-7,many,TRBD1
CASTFDRDWANVLTF,TGTGCCAGCACCTTCGACAGGGACTGGGCCAACGTCCTGACTTTC,TRBV11-3,TRBJ2-6,-,-
CASSLLGDPYEQYF,TGTGCCAGCAGTTTATTGGGGGATCCCTACGAGCAGTACTTC,TRBV12-3/TRBV12-4,TRBJ2-7,few,-
CASSYRLQDEQFF,TGTGCCAGCAGTTACCGTCTACAGGATGAGCAGTTCTTC,TRBV6-5,TRBJ2-1,-,-
CASSLYLAKNIQYF,TGTGCCAGCAGCCTTTATCTAGCCAAAAACATTCAGTACTTC,TRBV21-1,TRBJ2-4,many,-
CASSPATGRAFF,TGTGCCAGCAGTCCGGCGACAGGGAGGGCTTTCTTT,TRBV6-1,TRBJ1-1,many,TRBD1
CASSQQGGRSNQPQHF,TGTGCCAGCTCCCAGCAGGGAGGGCGAAGCAATCAGCCCCAGCATTTT,TRBV19,TRBJ1-5,-,-
CSARPGADETQYF,TGCAGTGCTAGACCCGGGGCGGATGAGACCCAGTACTTC,TRBV20-1,TRBJ2-5,-,-
CASSYEETGPWFF,TGTGCCAGCAGTTACGAAGAGACGGGTCCGTGGTTCTTC,TRBV6-2/TRBV6-3,TRBJ2-1,-,-
CSFGGGLAGSNEQFF,TGCAGCTTTGGGGGGGGACTAGCGGGCTCCAATGAGCAGTTCTTC,TRBV29-1,TRBJ2-1,many,TRBD2
CASSQNQDTQYF,TGTGCCAGCTCTCAGAACCAGGATACGCAGTATTTT,TRBV2,TRBJ2-3,once,-
CASSLVGGLAGGPEIQYF,TGTGCCAGCAGCTTAGTTGGGGGACTAGCGGGGGGGCCAGAGATTCAGTACTTC,TRBV11-2,TRBJ2-4,few,TRBD2
CASSPPKTSSTDTQYF,TGTGCCAGCAGTCCCCCTAAAACCTCTAGCACAGATACGCAGTATTTT,TRBV12-3/TRBV12-4,TRBJ2-3,many,-
CASSLVVFGSKWSTDTQYF,TGTGCCAGCAGCTTAGTTGTGTTTGGGTCTAAATGGAGCACAGATACGCAGTATTTT,TRBV11-1,TRBJ2-3,-,-
CASSLDRGQGYEQYF,TGTGCCAGCAGCTTAGATAGGGGACAGGGTTACGAGCAGTACTTC,TRBV11-2,TRBJ2-7,many,TRBD1
CASSLEARSLGGYTF,TGTGCCAGCAGCTTAGAGGCCAGGTCCTTGGGTGGCTACACCTTC,TRBV7-2,TRBJ1-2,few,-
CASSPGTAYEQYF,TGTGCCAGCAGCCCCGGGACAGCCTACGAGCAGTACTTC,TRBV5-1,TRBJ2-7,many,TRBD1
CSVAGSQVSEAFF,TGCAGCGTTGCCGGCTCGCAGGTCTCTGAAGCTTTCTTT,TRBV29-1,TRBJ1-1,many,-
CASSLAGAGNQPQHF,TGTGCCAGCAGTTTAGCGGGGGCGGGAAATCAGCCCCAGCATTTT,TRBV12-3/TRBV12-4,TRBJ1-5,many,-
CASRGRTSYNEQFF,TGTGCCAGCAGAGGTAGGACCTCCTACAATGAGCAGTTCTTC,TRBV11-3,TRBJ2-1,few,-
CAWSDDGGETQYF,TGTGCCTGGAGTGATGACGGGGGAGAGACCCAGTACTTC,TRBV30,TRBJ2-5,-,-
CASGRGLSYEQYF,TGTGCCAGCGGAAGGGGGCTCTCCTACGAGCAGTACTTC,TRBV11-3,TRBJ2-7,few,TRBD1
CASSPPGGRLTGELFF,TGCGCCAGCAGCCCCCCCGGGGGCCGTCTCACCGGGGAGCTGTTTTTT,TRBV4-1,TRBJ2-2,many,-
CSASFVGEKLFF,TGCAGTGCTAGTTTTGTTGGCGAAAAACTGTTTTTT,TRBV20-1,TRBJ1-4,many,-
CASSPLSGGEYF,TGTGCCAGCAGCCCCCTCAGCGGGGGAGAATACTTC,TRBV7-9,TRBJ2-7,many,TRBD2
CASSTPQLFYEQYF,TGCGCCAGCAGCACCCCCCAGTTGTTTTACGAGCAGTACTTC,TRBV5-1,TRBJ2-7,many,-
CASSYGEGNNSPLHF,TGTGCCAGCAGTTACGGCGAGGGGAATAATTCACCCCTCCACTTT,TRBV6-5,TRBJ1-6,many,-
CASSLSGDSNQPQHF,TGCGCCAGCAGCTTGAGCGGGGATAGCAATCAGCCCCAGCATTTT,TRBV5-1,TRBJ1-5,many,-
CSGTLDRGEGYTF,TGCAGCGGAACTTTGGACAGGGGAGAAGGCTACACCTTC,TRBV29-1,TRBJ1-2,few,TRBD1
CATSRVGLWEDNEQFF,TGTGCCACCAGCAGAGTGGGATTGTGGGAAGACAATGAGCAGTTCTTC,TRBV15,TRBJ2-1,many,-
CASQPGTFYEQYF,TGTGCCAGCCAACCCGGGACCTTCTACGAGCAGTACTTC,TRBV2,TRBJ2-7,many,-
CSALSGRLSYEQYF,TGCAGTGCGCTTAGCGGGAGACTCTCCTACGAGCAGTACTTC,TRBV20-1,TRBJ2-7,many,TRBD2
CASSLSRGGADTQYF,TGCGCCAGCAGCTTGTCCCGCGGGGGGGCAGATACGCAGTATTTT,TRBV5-1,TRBJ2-3,many,TRBD2
CASSPVDRARWNTEAFF,TGTGCCAGCAGCCCAGTGGACAGGGCGAGATGGAACACTGAAGCTTTCTTT,TRBV14,TRBJ1-1,many,TRBD1
CASSSKGLNTGELFF,TGTGCCAGCAGCTCAAAGGGACTTAACACCGGGGAGCTGTTTTTT,TRBV7-2,TRBJ2-2,few,-
CASSSMYTQYF,TGTGCCAGCAGCTCAATGTATACGCAGTATTTT,TRBV11-2,TRBJ2-3,many,-